Shown below are 9 T cell receptor beta chains from a single sample sequenced in a study of cytomegalovirus exposure and HLA in healthy donors. 60 Vbeta and 13 Jbeta primers were used in PCR. TCRdb's table, derived via immunoSEQ multiplex PCR, lists solely in-frame clones and lacks some. The repertoire holds 95,000 to 150,000 clones, with approximately 72% as singletons. The specimen sequenced was PBMCs. The receptors shown here come from a man in his late teens or twenties in good health and CMV-seronegative.

V gene TRBV28 combines with J gene TRBJ2-3; D is possibly TRBD2 (7 bases). With 3 bases removed from V and 4 bases from J, the gap between germline ends came to 14 bases. CDR3 length: 15 amino acids. In germline, CDR1 is MDHEN, CDR2 SYDVKM. The CDR3 DNA sequence: TGTGCCAGCAGTTTGGCGGGAGCAGGGGCAGATACGCAGTATTTT. It is translated as CASSLAGAGADTQYF.

This clone was counted a few times. For the CDR3, the DNA is TGTGCCAGCAGCGTAAGGGGAGGGAACGAGCAGTACTTC. This translates into CASSVRGGNEQYF. The genes are TRBV9 and TRBJ2-7, with 7 bases identical to TRBD2. Germline CDR1 SGDLS, CDR2 YYNGEE. V lost 1 base and J lost 5; bases outside the gene matches: 3. The CDR3 is 13 amino acids. Drawing the rest from reference TRBV9 and TRBJ2-7, the complete variable domain is DSGVTQTPKHLITATGQRVTLRCSPRSGDLSVYWYQQSLDQGLQFLIQYYNGEERAKGNILERFSAQQFPDLHSELNLSSLELGDSALYFCASSVRGGNEQYFGPGTRLTVT.

This chain joins TRBV5-4 and TRBJ2-5; D is uncertain. Per the germline V gene, CDR1 is SGHNT and CDR2 is YYREEE (reference sequence). The V end lost 3 bases, the J end lost 2 bases, and 14 bases lay between the germline ends. The CDR3 covers 15 residues. For the CDR3, the DNA is TGTGCCAGCAGCTCGATCCTGCAAGCGCAAGAGACCCAGTACTTC. Protein sequence: CASSSILQAQETQYF.

The chain recombines TRBV5-8 with TRBJ2-7, with TRBD1 matching over 8 bases. CDR1 and CDR2 from the germline V gene are SGHTS and YDEGEE. This CDR3 is built from 14 residues. With V trimmed by 4 bases and J by 5 bases, 8 bases remained unmatched. As DNA, the CDR3 is TGTGCCAGCAGCGCGCCATGGACAGGGAACGAGCAGTACTTC. Encoded protein: CASSAPWTGNEQYF. The whole variable domain, filled in from reference TRBV5-8 and TRBJ2-7, reads EAGVTQSPTHLIKTRGQQATLRCSPISGHTSVYWYQQALGLGLQFLLWYDEGEERNRGNFPPRFSGRQFPNYSSELNVNALELEDSALYLCASSAPWTGNEQYFGPGTRLTVT.

The chain combines TRBV19 with TRBJ2-2; TRBD1 agrees at 8 bases. J gave up 6 bases and V 8 bases, and 8 bases lay outside the gene matches. The CDR3 covers 14 residues. Germline V gene data show CDR1 as LNHDA and CDR2 as SQIVND (reference sequence). CDR3 nucleotide sequence: TGTGCCAGTTCCCGGACAGGGAGCGCCGGGGAGCTGTTTTTT. It is translated as CASSRTGSAGELFF.

In its sample, this clone was seen once. V and J are TRBV6-5 and TRBJ1-5; D is possibly TRBD1 (6 bases). Germline V gene lookup returns CDR1 MNHEY and CDR2 SVGAGI. There are 16 residues in the CDR3. Trimming pared 0 bases from V and 2 bases from J, leaving 11 bases between. The CDR3: CASSYSSRGGNQPQHF. The CDR3 DNA follows: TGTGCCAGCAGTTACTCGAGCAGGGGTGGCAATCAGCCCCAGCATTTT.

This clone has a single count. The V and J genes are TRBV9 and TRBJ1-2, with D perhaps TRBD1 (5 bases). Germline V CDR1 and CDR2: SGDLS, YYNGEE. The CDR3 is 13 amino acids. Trimming pared 0 bases from V and 8 bases from J, leaving 11 bases between. Here the CDR3 reads CASSVAAGLGYTF. The CDR3, as DNA: TGTGCCAGCAGCGTAGCGGCGGGACTGGGCTACACCTTC.

The chain is built from TRBV4-3 and TRBJ2-7; 8 bases align to TRBD1. V was clipped by 5 bases and J by 3 bases; unmatched bases: 9. The germline CDR1 and CDR2 sequences are LGHNA and YSLEER. This CDR3 is 15 amino acids long. This chain's CDR3 is CASSADRGGYYEQYF. CDR3 DNA sequence: TGCGCCAGCAGCGCCGACAGGGGAGGTTACTACGAGCAGTACTTC.

The genes are TRBV6-1 and TRBJ1-5; a possible D gene is TRBD1 (6 bases). This CDR3 spans 15 amino acids. V lost 1 base, J lost 6 bases, and 13 bases lay in between. The germline CDR1 and CDR2 sequences are MNHNS and SASEGT. CDR3 nucleotides: TGTGCCAGCAGTGAAGTCCCACAGGGTGCTCAGCCCCAGCATTTT. It yields the protein CASSEVPQGAQPQHF.